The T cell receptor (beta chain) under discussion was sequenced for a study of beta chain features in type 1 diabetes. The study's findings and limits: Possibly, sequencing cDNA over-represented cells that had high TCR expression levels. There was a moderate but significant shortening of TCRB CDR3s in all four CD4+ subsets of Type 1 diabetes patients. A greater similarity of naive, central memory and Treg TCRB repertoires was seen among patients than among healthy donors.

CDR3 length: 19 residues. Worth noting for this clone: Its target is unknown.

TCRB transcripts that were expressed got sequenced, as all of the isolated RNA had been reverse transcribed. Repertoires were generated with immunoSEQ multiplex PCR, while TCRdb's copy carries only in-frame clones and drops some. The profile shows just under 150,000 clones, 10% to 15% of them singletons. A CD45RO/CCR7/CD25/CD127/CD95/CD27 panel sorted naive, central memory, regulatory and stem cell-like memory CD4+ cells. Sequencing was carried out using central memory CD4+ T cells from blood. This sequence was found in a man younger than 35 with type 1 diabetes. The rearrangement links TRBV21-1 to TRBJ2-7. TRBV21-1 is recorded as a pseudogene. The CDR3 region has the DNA TGTGCCAGCAGCATACCTTTCTCTGGGGTTCAGGATCACTCGTACGAGCAGTACTTC. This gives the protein CASSIPFSGVQDHSYEQYF.